This T cell receptor (beta chain) was observed in a study of blood T cell repertoires in COVID-19. Study at large: Both acute and convalescent COVID-19 samples were obtained from the United States, Italy and Spain.

Germline V CDR1 and CDR2: LNHDA, SQIVND (reference sequence). V lost 7 bases to trimming and J lost 7 bases; unmatched junction nucleotides: 14. This CDR3 comprises 15 residues. Original processing notes: By means of reference gene primer amplification, nucleated cell counts were estimated. Repertoires were generated with immunoSEQ multiplex PCR, while TCRdb's copy carries only in-frame clones and drops some. V and J calls and clone size are given by that table; D and trimming were obtained from the DNA. There are over 150,000 clones in the sample; roughly four fifths occur only once, and approximately 7% lies in the top ten.

What was sequenced was peripheral blood. The V call is TRBV19, the J call TRBJ1-2; 8 bases match TRBD1. The source of this sequence is a human donor in a cohort sampled during active COVID-19. This CDR3 is CASTSGLGRGPGYTF. The CDR3 coding sequence is TGTGCCAGTACCTCAGGGTTGGGCAGGGGGCCTGGCTACACCTTC. The entire variable domain, with the rest obtained from reference TRBV19 and TRBJ1-2, is as follows: DGGITQSPKYLFRKEGQNVTLSCEQNLNHDAMYWYRQDPGQGLRLIYYSQIVNDFQKGDIAEGYSVSREKKESFPLTVTSAQKNPTAFYLCASTSGLGRGPGYTFGSGTRLTVV.